These T cell receptor beta chains were read from a single sample in a study of blood T cell repertoires in COVID-19. The table came from immunoSEQ multiplex PCR; TCRdb's copy has only in-frame clones and leaves some out. Among 35,000 to 50,000 clones listed, about 91% were seen once. Sequencing used peripheral blood. Receptor source: a human donor in a cohort sampled during active COVID-19. The CDR3 runs from the conserved cysteine through the conserved F or W. D genes are given only for firm matches. Clone size appears in some rows only: once, few, many, or a class for an expanded clone.

v_gene,abundance,j_gene,d_gene,CDR3nt,CDR3aa
TRBV24-1,few,TRBJ1-1,TRBD1,TGTGCCACCAGTGATTCCGGGACAGGGAACACTGAAGCTTTCTTT,CATSDSGTGNTEAFF
TRBV29-1,few,TRBJ2-7,NA,TGCAGCGTCACAACAGGTTACGAGCAGTACTTC,CSVTTGYEQYF
TRBV2,NA,TRBJ1-5,TRBD1,TGTGCCAGCAGTGAAGGTTTAGGACAGGGGAATCAGCCCCAGCATTTT,CASSEGLGQGNQPQHF
TRBV4-1,NA,TRBJ2-7,TRBD2,TGCGCCAGCAGCCAAGATGGTCTAGCGGGGGGGCCGGAGTACTTC,CASSQDGLAGGPEYF
TRBV2,NA,TRBJ1-6,NA,TGTGCCAGCAGGACAGGACAACTCAATTCACCCCTCCACTTT,CASRTGQLNSPLHF
TRBV5-4,NA,TRBJ2-4,NA,TGTGCCAGCAGCTTGGAACTAGCCAAAAACATTCAGTACTTC,CASSLELAKNIQYF
TRBV9,NA,TRBJ2-3,TRBD2,TGTGCCAGCAGCGTAGCAGCGGGGCTCACAGATACGCAGTATTTT,CASSVAAGLTDTQYF
TRBV9,NA,TRBJ1-2,NA,TGTGCCAGCAGCGTCGAGGCGGGACTCACTAACTATGGCTACACCTTC,CASSVEAGLTNYGYTF
TRBV4-3,NA,TRBJ1-2,NA,TGCGCCAGCAGCCAAGATTACCCCCACGGAGAGTATGGCTACACCTTC,CASSQDYPHGEYGYTF
TRBV21-1,once,TRBJ1-1,NA,TGTGCCAGCAGCTCCTCCCCGTTGAGCGTGCGGACTGAAGCTTTCTTT,CASSSSPLSVRTEAFF
TRBV19,NA,TRBJ2-3,NA,TGTGCCAGTAGTTCTACAGGGATAGGAATGGATACGCAGTATTTT,CASSSTGIGMDTQYF
TRBV11-1,few,TRBJ2-2,NA,TGTGCCAGCAGCTTCGGTAGCGACTACACCGGGGAGCTGTTTTTT,CASSFGSDYTGELFF
TRBV28,NA,TRBJ2-1,NA,TGTGCCAGCAGCCGCCCATCTCAGATCAATGAGCAGTTCTTC,CASSRPSQINEQFF
TRBV18,NA,TRBJ2-7,NA,TGTGCCAGCTCACCCGACAGTTCCTACGAGCAGTACTTC,CASSPDSSYEQYF
TRBV4-2,NA,TRBJ2-1,NA,TGTGCCAGCAGCCAAACAGGGAATGATGAGCAGTTCTTC,CASSQTGNDEQFF
TRBV6-5,NA,TRBJ2-5,NA,TGTGCCAGCAGTCCCCGGACCGGGAGCCCAGAGACCCAGTACTTC,CASSPRTGSPETQYF
TRBV10-3,NA,TRBJ2-1,NA,TGTGCCCAGAAAGAAGAGGGTCTTTACAATGAGCAGTTCTTC,CAQKEEGLYNEQFF
TRBV7-9,NA,TRBJ1-1,NA,TGTGCCAGCAGCTTGGGGCAGATGAACACTGAAGCTTTCTTT,CASSLGQMNTEAFF
TRBV5-1,NA,TRBJ1-1,NA,TGCGCCAGCAGTTCCCGGCCCAGGGGGAACACTGAAGCTTTCTTT,CASSSRPRGNTEAFF
TRBV6-6,once,TRBJ2-7,TRBD2,TGTGCCAGCAGTCAGGGACTAGCGGGAGTCTACGAGCAGTACTTC,CASSQGLAGVYEQYF
TRBV28,NA,TRBJ1-3,NA,TGTGCCAGCAGTTTATGGATTCACAGGGTGTTTTCTGGAAACACCATATATTTT,CASSLWIHRVFSGNTIYF
TRBV2,NA,TRBJ2-5,NA,TGTGCCAGCAGTTTAAAAGAGACCCAGTACTTC,CASSLKETQYF
TRBV2,NA,TRBJ1-5,TRBD1,TGTGCCAGCACTGCAGACAGGGGAAGTCAGCCCCAGCATTTT,CASTADRGSQPQHF
TRBV2,NA,TRBJ1-3,NA,TGTGCCAGCCGGTTGACAGTCTCTGGAAACACCATATATTTT,CASRLTVSGNTIYF
TRBV28,few,TRBJ2-2,NA,TGTGCCACCGACAGGAACACCGGGGAGCTGTTTTTT,CATDRNTGELFF
TRBV10-3,NA,TRBJ1-1,NA,TGTGCCATCAGTGAGGGCTACGAGAGGACTGAAGCTTTCTTT,CAISEGYERTEAFF
TRBV6-6,NA,TRBJ2-1,NA,TGTGCCAGCAGTCGATTCCAGGGGGGCAATGAGCAGTTCTTC,CASSRFQGGNEQFF
TRBV19,NA,TRBJ1-2,NA,TGTGCCAGTAGTAGACTAAACTATGGCTACACCTTC,CASSRLNYGYTF
TRBV5-1,NA,TRBJ1-6,NA,TGCGCCAGCACGCGGGGTGGTAGGAGCTCCTATAATTCACCCCTCCACTTT,CASTRGGRSSYNSPLHF
TRBV18,NA,TRBJ2-5,NA,TGTGCCAGCTCACGTTCACAGGGCCAAGAGACCCAGTACTTC,CASSRSQGQETQYF
TRBV9,once,TRBJ2-1,TRBD2,TGTGCCAGCAAGCGGGAGGATCCCTACAATGAGCAGTTCTTC,CASKREDPYNEQFF